These 12 T cell receptor beta chains were all obtained from the same sample, sequenced in a study of CD8+CD57+ T cells in acquired aplastic anemia. Genomic DNA, the template, was used for profiling of the TCR beta VDJ and CDR3. TCRdb re-called the reads through MiXCR, storing one row per CDR3 protein. The data show about 210,000 distinct CDR3 sequences, over 55% seen once. Specimen: sorted CD4+, CD8+, or CD8+CD57+ T cells (not recorded which) from PBMCs. The receptors originated from a human donor in good health.

This chain joins TRBV7-2 and TRBJ2-5; 12 bases fit TRBD1. The CDR3 has 18 residues. The J segment lost 0 bases and the V segment lost 4 bases, leaving 9 bases of the junction unmatched. Germline V CDR1 and CDR2: SGHTA, FQGNSA. This CDR3 is CASSSGQGAIGYQETQYF. The DNA of the CDR3 is TGTGCCAGCAGCTCGGGACAGGGGGCAATTGGGTACCAAGAGACCCAGTACTTC.

The chain couples TRBV18 to TRBJ1-1; TRBD1 aligns across 10 bases. V shed 4 bases and J 5 bases; nucleotides not matched to a gene: 10. Looked up from germline, CDR1 is KGHSH and CDR2 is LQKENI. This CDR3 contains 16 residues. CDR3 in amino acids: CASSLTGTGVRTEAFF. The DNA of the CDR3 is TGTGCCAGCTCACTTACCGGGACAGGGGTGAGAACTGAAGCTTTCTTT.

The chain combines TRBV14 with TRBJ1-2; D may be TRBD1 (6 bases). The CDR3 has 15 residues. CDR1 is SGHDN, CDR2 FVKESK, per germline. V gave up 4 bases and J gave up 5 bases, with 17 bases separating them. CDR3 DNA: TGTGCCAGCAGCCCCTCAGGGGCGGCTTTGTATGGCTACACCTTC. This gives the protein CASSPSGAALYGYTF.

A remark on this clonotype: At one end, the junction sequence differs from germline, possibly due to a read error. The chain couples TRBV2 to TRBJ2-1; D gene ambiguous. Germline V CDR1 and CDR2: SNHLY, FYNNEI. CDR3 length equals 10 residues. In DNA form, the CDR3 reads TGTGCCAGCAGGACCCTACAGCTGTACTTC. Translation gives CASRTLQLYF.

In this sample, this clonotype turned up many times. The rearrangement joins TRBV6-4 to TRBJ2-7, with 7 bases matching TRBD2. The CDR3 contains 12 residues. The V and J ends lost 2 bases and 9 bases, in that order; junction bases with no gene match: 4. Per the germline V gene, CDR1 is MRHNA and CDR2 is SNTAGT. In nucleotides, the CDR3 is TGTGCCAGCAGTGACGGGCGGGGGAGGCAGTACTTC. It translates to CASSDGRGRQYF.

This clonotype was picked up a small number of times. The genes are TRBV2 and TRBJ1-4, with D tentatively TRBD1 (6 bases). CDR3 length equals 14 residues. CDR1 and CDR2 from the germline V gene are SNHLY and FYNNEI. V lost 7 bases, J lost 5 bases, and 14 bases lay in between. DNA of the CDR3: TGTGCCAGCAAGTTAGGGGGAGGGAATGAAAAACTGTTTTTT. Translating gives CASKLGGGNEKLFF. The full variable domain, completed using reference TRBV2 and TRBJ1-4, is EPEVTQTPSHQVTQMGQEVILRCVPISNHLYFYWYRQILGQKVEFLVSFYNNEISEKSEIFDDQFSVERPDGSNFTLKIRSTKLEDSAMYFCASKLGGGNEKLFFGSGTQLSVL.

To note about this clonotype: This sequence may be a read error, since a much larger clone differs from it by one base. The V gene is TRBV7-9, the J gene TRBJ2-4; TRBD2 aligns across 11 bases. CDR1 is SEHNR and CDR2 is FQNEAQ in the germline V gene (reference sequence). This CDR3 spans 17 amino acids. J was trimmed by 6 bases and V by 3 bases; bases with no gene match: 10. The CDR3 DNA is TGTGCCAGCAGCTTTGCTAGCGGGAGGCTTCAGATAAACATTCAGTACTTC. It codes for CASSFASGRLQINIQYF.

The table lists this clonotype with a count of one. The genes are TRBV7-9 and TRBJ2-5; unclear D gene. Germline CDR1 SEHNR, CDR2 FQNEAQ (reference sequence). Trimming cost V 3 bases and J 6 bases, with 11 bases left between them. The CDR3 consists of 13 residues. The CDR3 DNA reads as TGTGCCAGCAGCTTCATAGGTGCCAAGACCCAGTACTTC. Its translation is CASSFIGAKTQYF.

The V and J genes are TRBV24-1 and TRBJ2-7, with 11 bases lining up with TRBD1. Germline assignment: CDR1 KGHDR and CDR2 SFDVKD. The V and J ends lost 3 bases and 4 bases, in that order; junction bases with no gene match: 13. The CDR3 contains 18 residues. This CDR3 is CATSDHLGQGARLYEQYF. CDR3 bases: TGTGCCACCAGTGATCACCTTGGACAGGGGGCACGTCTATACGAGCAGTACTTC.

Ten or more counts support this clonotype. The V gene is TRBV7-9, the J gene TRBJ1-2; 8 bases map to TRBD1. This CDR3 region has 13 residues. V was clipped by 5 bases and J by 3 bases; unmatched bases: 2. The germline V gene encodes CDR1 SEHNR and CDR2 FQNEAQ (reference sequence). CDR3 sequence reads: CASSETGDYGYTF. CDR3 sequence (DNA): TGTGCCAGCAGCGAGACAGGGGACTATGGCTACACCTTC.

This clonotype showed up many times. The CDR3 reads CASGGQGAYEQYF. Written as DNA, the CDR3 is TGTGCCAGTGGGGGACAGGGGGCCTACGAGCAGTACTTC. This sequence joins TRBV9 and TRBJ2-7; 11 positions agree with TRBD1. The V gene end was trimmed by 8 bases and the J gene end by 2 bases; junction bases not matched to a gene: 3. The CDR3 has 13 amino acids. The germline CDR1 and CDR2 sequences are SGDLS and YYNGEE.

This clonotype was counted ten times or more. The V gene is TRBV7-8, the J gene TRBJ2-7, with TRBD1 matching over 10 bases. The CDR3 runs to 13 residues. The germline V gene encodes CDR1 SGHVS and CDR2 FQNEAQ. The V gene end was trimmed by 4 bases and the J gene end by 5 bases; junction bases not matched to a gene: 2. CDR3 protein: CASSSGTGDEQYF. CDR3 coding DNA: TGTGCCAGCAGCTCCGGGACAGGGGACGAGCAGTACTTC.